The rows below give T cell receptor beta chains drawn from one sample of a study of blood T cells in healthy people across ages. TCRdb fed the 5' RACE reads into MiXCR, producing one record per CDR3 protein. The sample contains 650,000 to 800,000 distinct CDR3 sequences, around 45% of which appear only once. Sequenced sample: blood. The receptors were sampled from a man between 60 and 75 years old in good health. Each CDR3 is given with its conserved first and last residue. The D gene is left open where the match is weak.

J: TRBJ2-7
D: TRBD2
V: TRBV25-1
CDR3: CASSEHPGGRTTYEQYF

J: TRBJ2-7
D: .
V: TRBV4-3
CDR3: CASSQDPQNSYEQYF

J: TRBJ2-7
D: .
V: TRBV5-1
CDR3: CASSLEAAYEQYF

J: TRBJ2-5
D: .
V: TRBV5-4
CDR3: CASSFTGSGEQYF

J: .
D: TRBD1
V: TRBV20-1
CDR3: CSAIREGRGPETQYF

J: TRBJ2-1
D: TRBD1
V: TRBV4-3
CDR3: CASSHDGQGYTEQFF

J: TRBJ2-5
D: TRBD2
V: TRBV7-9
CDR3: CASSLDASGGIQETQYF

J: TRBJ1-1
D: .
V: TRBV5-1
CDR3: CASSWTGTRGTEAFF

J: TRBJ1-2
D: TRBD1
V: TRBV5-6
CDR3: CASSDRDRVDLLYGYTF

J: TRBJ2-2
D: .
V: TRBV7-2
CDR3: CASSVASAGELFF

J: TRBJ1-2
D: TRBD1
V: TRBV27
CDR3: CASSTTGRGYGYTF

J: TRBJ2-1
D: .
V: TRBV20-1
CDR3: CSARDPRAYNEQFF

J: TRBJ2-7
D: .
V: TRBV2
CDR3: CASSEGWGSSYEQYF

J: TRBJ2-1
D: .
V: TRBV7-3
CDR3: CASSPPGVNEQFF

J: TRBJ2-4
D: TRBD2
V: TRBV7-2
CDR3: CASSLAGTSGGALAKNIQYF

J: TRBJ2-3
D: .
V: TRBV10-3
CDR3: CAIRDELSDTQYF

J: TRBJ2-7
D: .
V: TRBV7-2
CDR3: CASSPGSRFYEQYF

J: TRBJ1-2
D: .
V: TRBV2
CDR3: CASRASNYGYTF

J: TRBJ1-5
D: .
V: TRBV10-3
CDR3: CAISGEGVDQPQHF

J: TRBJ2-4
D: .
V: TRBV5-1
CDR3: CASSPYSGSNIQYF

J: TRBJ2-5
D: TRBD2
V: TRBV12-3/TRBV12-4
CDR3: CASSLRGNQEAQYF

J: TRBJ2-7
D: .
V: TRBV15
CDR3: CATSMKKGEQYF

J: TRBJ1-5
D: .
V: TRBV15
CDR3: CSTSRDKGSNQPQHF

J: TRBJ2-3
D: .
V: TRBV19
CDR3: CASSSGRGLTDTQYF

J: TRBJ1-2
D: .
V: TRBV11-1
CDR3: CASSPHASDYGYTF

J: TRBJ2-4
D: TRBD2
V: TRBV7-8
CDR3: CASSLAGTSVTKNIQYF

J: TRBJ2-7
D: TRBD2
V: TRBV7-2
CDR3: CASSLVASGGASFHEQYF

J: TRBJ2-5
D: .
V: TRBV20-1
CDR3: CSARGGDPYQETQYF

J: TRBJ2-4
D: TRBD1
V: TRBV3-1
CDR3: CASSQDGQGSAKNIQYF

J: TRBJ1-2
D: TRBD1
V: TRBV20-1
CDR3: CSARSFGTGTGALNGYTF

J: TRBJ1-4
D: .
V: TRBV5-1
CDR3: CASSRGNLDRAEKLFF

J: TRBJ2-4
D: TRBD1
V: TRBV5-1
CDR3: CASNVGTAENIQYF

J: TRBJ1-2
D: .
V: TRBV9
CDR3: CASNLPRDGYTF

J: TRBJ2-3
D: .
V: TRBV7-2
CDR3: CASSLPWPGTDTQYF

J: TRBJ2-5
D: .
V: TRBV7-2
CDR3: CASSLNNGVQETQYF

J: TRBJ2-3
D: TRBD1
V: TRBV7-2
CDR3: CASSFDRGQDTQYF

J: TRBJ1-5
D: .
V: TRBV6-6
CDR3: CASSGTQAFNQPQHF

J: TRBJ1-1
D: .
V: TRBV9
CDR3: CASSAIGGAGGTEAFF

J: TRBJ2-1
D: .
V: TRBV7-8
CDR3: CASSFDCSSHNEQFF

J: TRBJ2-7
D: .
V: TRBV29-1
CDR3: CSVDGGDYEQYF

J: TRBJ2-7
D: .
V: TRBV7-2
CDR3: CASSLPGPPYEQYF

J: TRBJ2-1
D: .
V: TRBV7-2
CDR3: CASSFSQNAGDPKQFF

J: TRBJ2-2
D: .
V: TRBV6-2/TRBV6-3
CDR3: CATRYGDKNTGELFF

J: TRBJ1-5
D: .
V: TRBV6-1
CDR3: CASSDPGLHIKAQHF

J: TRBJ2-6
D: .
V: TRBV6-2/TRBV6-3
CDR3: CASRTDPSGANVLTF

J: TRBJ1-4
D: .
V: TRBV12-3/TRBV12-4
CDR3: CASRVNEKLFF

J: TRBJ2-1
D: .
V: TRBV3-1
CDR3: CASSLKGGRDRDNKQFF

J: TRBJ2-7
D: TRBD1
V: TRBV20-1
CDR3: CSAPGQGDEQYF

J: TRBJ2-5
D: TRBD1
V: TRBV24-1
CDR3: CATSPGQEETQYF

J: TRBJ2-3
D: .
V: TRBV7-2
CDR3: CASSYQVAPSGDTQYF

J: TRBJ2-3
D: .
V: TRBV5-1
CDR3: CASSPRAGATDTQYF

J: TRBJ2-7
D: TRBD1
V: TRBV24-1
CDR3: CATLEWGQNDYEQYF

J: TRBJ1-4
D: .
V: TRBV7-9
CDR3: CASSLAGGLGEKLFF

J: TRBJ1-4
D: .
V: TRBV7-2
CDR3: CASSDPIGEKLFF

J: TRBJ2-7
D: .
V: TRBV9
CDR3: CASSVTTGSSYEQYF